The rows below give T cell receptor beta chains drawn from one sample of a study of blood T cell repertoires in COVID-19. TCRdb keeps only in-frame clones here, not all; method: immunoSEQ multiplex PCR. Here the sample spans roughly 200,000 clones, around nine tenths being singletons. Sequenced: peripheral blood. The receptors derive from a man in his late teens or twenties with active or convalescent COVID-19. Both conserved end residues are part of each CDR3. A D gene is named only where the DNA matches it firmly. For some rows the clone size is stated as once, few or many, or as a class when expanded; others skip it.

DNA,CDR3,D,J,V,size
TGCGCCAGCAGCCAGGACAGGGGGCTCTGGGACACTGAAGCTTTCTTT,CASSQDRGLWDTEAFF,TRBD1,TRBJ1-1,TRBV4-3,NA
TGTGCTAGTGGTCCGGGACTAGCGGGAGCGGGAGATACGCAGTATTTT,CASGPGLAGAGDTQYF,TRBD2,TRBJ2-3,TRBV12-5,NA
TGTGCCAGCAGTTTGGACGTCACAGGGGCCTCCTACAATGAGCAGTTCTTC,CASSLDVTGASYNEQFF,TRBD1,TRBJ2-1,TRBV27,NA
TGTGCCAGCAGTTTGTGGCGGGGTAATGAAAAACTGTTTTTT,CASSLWRGNEKLFF,NA,TRBJ1-4,TRBV27,NA
TGTGCCAGCAGTTATGAGCGGGAGTACTATGAGCAGTTCTTC,CASSYEREYYEQFF,TRBD2,TRBJ2-1,TRBV6-2/TRBV6-3,NA
TGCGCCAGCAGCTCGGAACCCGGACTGATCAATGAGCAGTTCTTC,CASSSEPGLINEQFF,NA,TRBJ2-1,TRBV5-1,NA
TGTGCCAGCAGCCAAGAAATCGTTCGGGGAGGCGAGCAGTACTTC,CASSQEIVRGGEQYF,NA,TRBJ2-7,TRBV14,NA
TGTGCCAGCAGCTCGACAGTGTACAATGAGCAGTTCTTC,CASSSTVYNEQFF,NA,TRBJ2-1,TRBV5-6,NA
TGTGCCAGCAGCCCCCAGGAAGGTCCGCAGTATTTT,CASSPQEGPQYF,NA,TRBJ2-3,TRBV7-2,NA
TGTGCCAGCGGTCGGCCCCAGGGCCTGAACACTGAAGCTTTCTTT,CASGRPQGLNTEAFF,NA,TRBJ1-1,TRBV27,NA
TGTGCCAGCTCTCCGGGAGGGCCTACAGATACGCAGTATTTT,CASSPGGPTDTQYF,TRBD2,TRBJ2-3,TRBV14,NA
TGTGCCAGCAGCCTAACTAGCGGGCGATACAATGAGCAGTTCTTC,CASSLTSGRYNEQFF,TRBD2,TRBJ2-1,TRBV7-9,NA
TGTGCCAGCAGCGAGGCGGGCTTCTCCTACAATGAGCAGTTCTTC,CASSEAGFSYNEQFF,NA,TRBJ2-1,TRBV9,NA
TGTGCCTGGACCGCCGAGACAGGCCCTGGAAACACCATATATTTT,CAWTAETGPGNTIYF,NA,TRBJ1-3,TRBV30,few
TGCGCCAGCAGCACCGGACTAGCGCCGATAGAGACCCAGTACTTC,CASSTGLAPIETQYF,TRBD2,TRBJ2-5,TRBV5-1,NA
TGTGCCAGCAGCTTGGACACCGAAGCTTTCTTT,CASSLDTEAFF,NA,TRBJ1-1,TRBV5-4,NA
TGTGCCTGGAGTGGACTAGCGGGGGGCACCGGGGAGCTGTTTTTT,CAWSGLAGGTGELFF,TRBD2,TRBJ2-2,TRBV30,NA
TGTGCCAGCAGTGGAAGATCGGGACGGGAGCTCATAGAAAAACTGTTTTTT,CASSGRSGRELIEKLFF,NA,TRBJ1-4,TRBV27,NA
TGTGCCAGCAGCTTCCCACTGAGCCGATCCACTGAAGCTTTCTTT,CASSFPLSRSTEAFF,NA,TRBJ1-1,TRBV7-2,few
TGTGCCATCAGAGGAACGGGACAGGGAACCGGCTACACCTTC,CAIRGTGQGTGYTF,TRBD1,TRBJ1-2,TRBV10-3,NA
TGTGCCAGCAGCTTAGATGGGACAGGGAGAACGGGGGCCTCTGGAAACACCATATATTTT,CASSLDGTGRTGASGNTIYF,TRBD1,TRBJ1-3,TRBV11-3,NA
TGTGCCAGTAGCCCACCCTACAGGGCGGGGAACACTGAAGCTTTCTTT,CASSPPYRAGNTEAFF,NA,TRBJ1-1,TRBV19,NA